Shown below are 28 T cell receptor beta chains from a single sample sequenced in a study of shared clonotypes between healthy human individuals. Using immunoSEQ multiplex PCR, the repertoire was profiled, and TCRdb retains in-frame clones only, with some absent. The sample includes approximately 1,500,000 clones, 96% of them seen just once. Sequencing used naive CD4+ T cells sorted from blood. Subset noted: CD45RA+ positively selected. These receptors all stem from a man aged 25 to 40 in good health.

The chain employs TRBV11-2 and TRBJ2-1; perhaps TRBD2 as D (6 bases). Per germline, CDR1 SGHAT and CDR2 FQNNGV. This CDR3 is 19 amino acids long. V lost 0 bases and J 1 base, leaving 19 bases between the germline ends. CDR3 loop: CASSLENLGGTSSYNEQFF. The CDR3 nucleotides are TGTGCCAGCAGCTTAGAGAATTTGGGCGGGACCTCATCCTACAATGAGCAGTTCTTC.

V is TRBV9 and J is TRBJ2-1, with no clear D. Germline CDR1 and CDR2: SGDLS and YYNGEE. The CDR3 totals 15 residues. Trimming took off 5 bases at V and 0 bases at J, with 12 bases between the two ends. The chain's CDR3 is CASSSLSSSYNEQFF. CDR3 bases: TGTGCCAGCAGTTCCCTATCCAGCTCCTACAATGAGCAGTTCTTC.

The rearrangement joins TRBV19 to TRBJ2-1; TRBD2 matches 7 bases. Germline CDR1 LNHDA, CDR2 SQIVND (reference sequence). V was clipped by 2 bases and J by 2 bases; unmatched bases: 9. CDR3 size: 17 residues. This CDR3 is CASSILGAGVTYNEQFF. The CDR3 DNA reads TGTGCCAGTAGTATACTTGGGGCGGGAGTCACCTACAATGAGCAGTTCTTC.

The gene calls are TRBV2 and TRBJ2-6; perhaps D is TRBD1 or TRBD2 (5 bases each). The CDR3 runs to 14 residues. Trimming took 6 bases from V and 4 from J, leaving 10 bases between them. Germline CDR1 SNHLY, CDR2 FYNNEI. The CDR3 DNA follows: TGTGCCAGCAGGGGGACGGTGGGGGCCAACGTCCTGACTTTC. Translating gives CASRGTVGANVLTF.

V is TRBV21-1 and J is TRBJ2-7; the table's D call of TRBD1 was not tested on the DNA. TRBV21-1 is assigned pseudogene status. The CDR3 contains 16 residues. CDR3 DNA: TGTGCCAGCAGCAATATGGGGGACAGCACTGACTACGAGCAGTACTTC. Translated, it gives CASSNMGDSTDYEQYF.

The V and J genes are TRBV9 and TRBJ1-5; the D is unclear. The CDR3 covers 15 residues. The germline V and J ends were trimmed by 3 bases and 3 bases, with 13 bases remaining between them. Germline V gene lookup returns CDR1 SGDLS and CDR2 YYNGEE. The CDR3: CASSEGRGNNQPQHF. The CDR3 region has the DNA TGTGCCAGCAGCGAGGGTCGGGGTAACAATCAGCCCCAGCATTTT.

V is TRBV6-6 and J is TRBJ2-7, with D possibly matching TRBD1 (6 bases). The CDR3 runs to 13 residues. V was clipped by 5 bases and J by 6 bases, with 14 bases between them. Germline loops: CDR1 MNHNY, CDR2 SVGAGI (reference sequence). CDR3 nucleotides: TGTGCCAGCAGTCCCCGACAGGCGGGCGAGCAGTACTTC. Protein sequence: CASSPRQAGEQYF.

This rearrangement joins TRBV4-2 to TRBJ2-3, with 11 bases aligning to TRBD2. The ends lost 3 bases at V and 2 bases at J; junction bases unmatched: 10. The CDR3 covers 18 residues. Germline V gene data show CDR1 as LGHNA and CDR2 as YNFKEQ. CDR3 protein: CASSQRGLAVASTDTQYF. The CDR3 DNA reads as TGTGCCAGCAGCCAGCGGGGACTAGCGGTCGCGTCCACAGATACGCAGTATTTT.

This chain joins TRBV10-3 and TRBJ1-3; D is uncertain. The CDR3 runs to 16 residues. Trimming took off 2 bases at V and 0 bases at J, with 11 bases between the two ends. Germline-derived CDR1 and CDR2 are ENHRY and SYGVKD. Here the CDR3 reads CAISELDASSGNTIYF. The CDR3 DNA is TGTGCCATCAGTGAGCTTGACGCGAGCTCTGGAAACACCATATATTTT.

The rearrangement uses TRBV4-3 and TRBJ2-5; TRBD1 matches at 8 bases. With 0 bases clipped from V and 4 bases from J, the junction kept 4 bases outside the gene matches. Germline-derived CDR1 and CDR2 are LGHNA and YSLEER. The CDR3 has 15 amino acids. CDR3: CASSQEGTGGETQYF. DNA for the CDR3: TGCGCCAGCAGCCAAGAAGGGACAGGTGGAGAGACCCAGTACTTC.

The chain recombines TRBV28 with TRBJ2-3; 11 bases match TRBD1. The CDR3 covers 14 residues. Per germline, CDR1 MDHEN and CDR2 SYDVKM. Trimming removed 11 bases from V and 4 bases from J; junction bases left unmatched: 8. The CDR3 DNA is TGTGCCCTCTTGGGGACAGGGGGATCAGATACGCAGTATTTT. Translated, it gives CALLGTGGSDTQYF.

The chain employs TRBV28 and TRBJ2-1; TRBD2 matches at 11 bases. The ends lost 4 bases at V and 4 bases at J; junction bases unmatched: 3. This CDR3 spans 15 amino acids. Germline V gene data show CDR1 as MDHEN and CDR2 as SYDVKM. CDR3 sequence (DNA): TGTGCCAGCAGTTGGAGGACTAGCGGGTACAATGAGCAGTTCTTC. As protein: CASSWRTSGYNEQFF.

CDR3 loop: CATSRVRAALTDTQYF. The DNA for the CDR3 is TGTGCCACCAGCAGAGTGAGGGCAGCACTCACAGATACGCAGTATTTT. The chain uses TRBV15 and TRBJ2-3, with a possible D match to TRBD2 (5 bases). The germline V gene encodes CDR1 LNHNV and CDR2 YYDKDF (reference sequence). Trimming removed 1 base from V and 2 bases from J, with 13 bases in between. The CDR3 contains 16 residues.

This chain connects TRBV19 to TRBJ2-3; D is undetermined. Germline CDR1 reads LNHDA; CDR2 reads SQIVND (reference sequence). Between the trimmed V and J ends, which lost 4 bases and 0 bases, there was a span of 8 bases. The CDR3 is made up of 14 amino acids. The chain's CDR3 is CASSNLYSTDTQYF. The CDR3 region has the DNA TGTGCCAGTAGTAACCTCTACAGCACAGATACGCAGTATTTT.

This sequence joins TRBV9 and TRBJ1-2; D possibly corresponds to TRBD1 (6 bases). The V gene lost 0 bases and the J gene lost 4 bases, with 10 bases spanning the gap. The CDR3 is 14 amino acids. Per germline, CDR1 SGDLS and CDR2 YYNGEE. The CDR3 spells CASSVAGAGYGYTF. CDR3 nucleotides: TGTGCCAGCAGCGTAGCAGGGGCGGGCTATGGCTACACCTTC.

The chain is built from TRBV7-3 and TRBJ2-3, with unresolved D. Trimming took 2 bases from V and 0 from J, leaving 18 bases between them. This CDR3 is 18 amino acids long. Germline V gene lookup returns CDR1 SGHTA and CDR2 FQGTGA. Here the CDR3 DNA reads TGTGCCAGCAGCTTAGTAGCCGGAAAATCCAAAAGCACAGATACGCAGTATTTT. Translating it yields CASSLVAGKSKSTDTQYF.

The CDR3 region is CASSWATGGNYGYTF. CDR3 coding DNA: TGCGCCAGCAGCTGGGCGACAGGGGGCAACTATGGCTACACCTTC. The chain combines TRBV5-1 with TRBJ1-2, with TRBD1 matching over 10 bases. The junction had 4 bases not matched to a gene; V was cut back by 3 bases and J by 2 bases. CDR3 length: 15 residues. Germline CDR1 is SGHRS and CDR2 is YFSETQ.

Remarks on this clone: Other nucleotide sequences in the sample specify the same CDR3. V is TRBV5-1 and J is TRBJ2-5; a possible D gene is TRBD1 (5 bases). The germline CDR1 and CDR2 sequences are SGHRS and YFSETQ. Trimming pared 0 bases from V and 4 bases from J, leaving 10 bases between. CDR3 length: 14 amino acids. CDR3 nucleotide sequence: TGCGCCAGCAGCTTGGGGGGCAGGGTAGAGACCCAGTACTTC. Translating it yields CASSLGGRVETQYF.

This chain connects TRBV19 to TRBJ2-1, with 7 bases aligning to TRBD1. The CDR3 covers 16 residues. Germline CDR1 and CDR2: LNHDA and SQIVND (reference sequence). V shed 6 bases, J shed 0 bases, and the junction held 8 bases outside the gene matches. The CDR3 DNA follows: TGTGCCAGTAGAGGGGACAGCTCAAGCTCCTACAATGAGCAGTTCTTC. This translates into CASRGDSSSSYNEQFF.

This clone was found once. The chain is built from TRBV6-1 and TRBJ1-1; the match to TRBD1 covers 8 bases. V was clipped by 7 bases and J by 4 bases; unmatched bases: 11. This CDR3 is built from 15 residues. In germline, CDR1 is MNHNS, CDR2 SASEGT. The CDR3 sequence is CASNLQDRAGTEAFF. DNA of the CDR3: TGTGCCAGCAATCTTCAGGACAGGGCGGGCACTGAAGCTTTCTTT.

The gene calls are TRBV7-6 and TRBJ1-4; D unclear. V lost 5 bases to trimming and J lost 7 bases, with 11 bases between them. Germline V CDR1 and CDR2: SGHVS, FNYEAQ. CDR3 size: 13 residues. The CDR3 protein is CASSLSNGEKLFF. DNA for the CDR3: TGTGCCAGCAGCCTCTCGAACGGTGAAAAACTGTTTTTT.

Comments on this clone: Other DNA sequences in the sample encode the same CDR3. The chain links TRBV18 to TRBJ2-1; 9 bases are shared with TRBD1. The CDR3 contains 14 residues. The V segment lost 3 bases and the J segment 5 bases; nucleotides outside the gene matches: 2. Germline CDR1 reads KGHSH; CDR2 reads LQKENI. This CDR3 reads CASSPRQGDNEQFF. CDR3 in DNA: TGTGCCAGCTCACCGAGACAGGGGGACAATGAGCAGTTCTTC.

This chain connects TRBV5-4 to TRBJ2-7; tentative D call: TRBD2 (7 bases). Germline V gene lookup returns CDR1 SGHNT and CDR2 YYREEE (reference sequence). This CDR3 spans 13 amino acids. V gave up 4 bases and J gave up 5 bases, with 13 bases separating them. The CDR3 bases are TGTGCCAGCAGCCGTGGGGGGGCCGACGAGCAGTACTTC. This translates into CASSRGGADEQYF.

The rearrangement uses TRBV19 and TRBJ2-5; D is uncertain. The germline gives CDR1 LNHDA, CDR2 SQIVND (reference sequence). This CDR3 contains 14 residues. The V and J ends lost 0 bases and 5 bases respectively, with 10 bases between them. CDR3 in DNA: TGTGCCAGTAGTATAGATTCTGGGTTGGAGACCCAGTACTTC. This encodes CASSIDSGLETQYF.

The J gene is TRBJ2-3, the V gene TRBV9, with a possible D match to TRBD1 (5 bases). Trimming took 3 bases from V and 1 from J, leaving 12 bases between them. Germline CDR1 SGDLS, CDR2 YYNGEE. The CDR3 is 15 residues long. The CDR3 DNA is TGTGCCAGCAGCGCCGACAGTGGGGGCACAGATACGCAGTATTTT. Protein: CASSADSGGTDTQYF.

As for this clone: The same CDR3 arises from other DNA sequences in this sample as well. The rearrangement links TRBV2 to TRBJ1-5, with 7 positions matching TRBD1. The CDR3 is 13 amino acids. V lost 4 bases to trimming and J lost 5 bases; unmatched junction nucleotides: 2. Germline assignment: CDR1 SNHLY and CDR2 FYNNEI. The CDR3 coding sequence is TGTGCCAGCAGTGCCCAGGGGGATCAGCCCCAGCATTTT. It codes for CASSAQGDQPQHF. The whole variable domain, filled in from reference TRBV2 and TRBJ1-5, reads EPEVTQTPSHQVTQMGQEVILRCVPISNHLYFYWYRQILGQKVEFLVSFYNNEISEKSEIFDDQFSVERPDGSNFTLKIRSTKLEDSAMYFCASSAQGDQPQHFGDGTRLSIL.

V usage is TRBV4-3 and J usage is TRBJ2-1, with a weak D call TRBD2 (7 bases). The CDR3 is 17 residues long. V was trimmed by 1 base and J by 8 bases, leaving 21 bases between them. Germline V gene lookup returns CDR1 LGHNA and CDR2 YSLEER. The CDR3 loop is CASSQGGGRTAGDEQFF. The CDR3 DNA reads TGCGCCAGCAGCCAAGGGGGGGGGCGGACCGCAGGCGATGAGCAGTTCTTC.

The chain is built from TRBV29-1 and TRBJ2-7, with D possibly TRBD2 on 6 matching bases. The CDR3 totals 14 residues. Germline V gene sequence: CDR1 SQVTM, CDR2 ANQGSEA. Trimming shortened V by 6 bases and J by 0 bases, and 15 bases separated the two germline ends. CDR3 bases: TGCAGCGTCGGCGTCCTCGGGGGCTCCTACGAGCAGTACTTC. Translating gives CSVGVLGGSYEQYF.